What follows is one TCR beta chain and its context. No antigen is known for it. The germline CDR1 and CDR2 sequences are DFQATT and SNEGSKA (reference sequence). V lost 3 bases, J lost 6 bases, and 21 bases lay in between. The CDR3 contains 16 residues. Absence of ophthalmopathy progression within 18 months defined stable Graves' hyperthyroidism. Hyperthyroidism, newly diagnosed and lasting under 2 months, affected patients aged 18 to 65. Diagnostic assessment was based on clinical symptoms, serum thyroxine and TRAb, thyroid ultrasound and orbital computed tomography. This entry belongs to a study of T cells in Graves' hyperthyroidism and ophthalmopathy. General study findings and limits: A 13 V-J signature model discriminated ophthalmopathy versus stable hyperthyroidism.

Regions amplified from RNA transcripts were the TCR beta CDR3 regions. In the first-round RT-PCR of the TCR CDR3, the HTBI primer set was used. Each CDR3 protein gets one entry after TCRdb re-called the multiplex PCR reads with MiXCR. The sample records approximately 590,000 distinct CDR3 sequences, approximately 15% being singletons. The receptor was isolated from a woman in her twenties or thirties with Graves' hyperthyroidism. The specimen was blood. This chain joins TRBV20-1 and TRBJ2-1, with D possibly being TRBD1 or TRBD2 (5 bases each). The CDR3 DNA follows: TGCAGTGCTAGGTCCTTGGGGGTTAGTAAGGGCAATGAGCAGTTCTTC. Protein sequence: CSARSLGVSKGNEQFF.